These 4 T cell receptor beta chains were all obtained from the same sample, sequenced in a study of brain T cells in children with intractable seizures. Clones were sequenced by immunoSEQ multiplex PCR, and TCRdb holds only the in-frame ones, with some missing. The table has 300,000 to 400,000 clones, about 93% seen once. Specified time point: blood from clinic visit 5 months post-surgery; TSC patient then seizure free. The sequencing here drew on peripheral blood, taken around 5 months after surgery. The receptors were sampled from a boy under two years old with tuberous sclerosis and intractable seizures.

The V gene is TRBV7-9, the J gene TRBJ2-7; 12 bases map to TRBD2. The germline V gene encodes CDR1 SEHNR and CDR2 FQNEAQ (reference sequence). J was trimmed by 5 bases and V by 2 bases; bases with no gene match: 13. The CDR3 has 18 amino acids. The CDR3 loop is CASSLWASGGALSNEQYF. As DNA, the CDR3 is TGTGCCAGCAGCTTATGGGCTAGCGGGGGGGCACTCAGTAACGAGCAGTACTTC.

The chain links TRBV19 to TRBJ2-1; 9 bases agree with TRBD2. The CDR3 covers 16 residues. After removal of 1 base from V and 4 bases from J, the junction contained 5 bases not matched to a gene. The germline V gene encodes CDR1 LNHDA and CDR2 SQIVND (reference sequence). The CDR3 loop reads CASSIVGGRVYNEQFF. DNA for the CDR3: TGTGCCAGTAGTATAGTCGGCGGGAGGGTATACAATGAGCAGTTCTTC.

The gene calls are TRBV23-1 and TRBJ2-1; 11 bases are shared with TRBD2. TRBV23-1 is placed among ORFs of uncertain function. This CDR3 region has 15 residues. CDR3 bases: TGCGCACCCACCCCCGGGACTAGCGGCAGAAATGAGCAGTTCTTC. Its protein is CAPTPGTSGRNEQFF.

The genes are TRBV7-9 and TRBJ1-1; a weak D match, TRBD1 (6 bases). The length of the CDR3 is 17 residues. Germline lookup yields CDR1 SEHNR and CDR2 FQNEAQ (reference sequence). The germline V and J ends were trimmed by 2 bases and 2 bases, with 18 bases remaining between them. Here the CDR3 reads CASSLFLGGGINTEAFF. The CDR3 DNA reads TGTGCCAGCAGCTTATTCCTGGGAGGGGGGATAAACACTGAAGCTTTCTTT.